These T cell receptor beta chains were read from a single sample in a study of blood T cell repertoires in COVID-19. The method was immunoSEQ multiplex PCR; TCRdb's version includes in-frame clones alone and lacks a portion of them. The sample lists tens of thousands of clones, roughly nine tenths occurring once. The sequencing sample was made of peripheral blood. Source of these receptors: an older woman with COVID-19, enrolled during active disease. CDR3s include the opening cysteine and the closing phenylalanine or tryptophan. The D gene is left open where the match is weak. For some rows the clone size is stated as once, few or many, or as a class when expanded; others skip it.

clone size: NA
V gene: TRBV29-1
J gene: TRBJ2-1
D gene: TRBD1
CDR3 protein: CSVGQGNLQYNEQFF
CDR3 DNA: TGCAGCGTTGGACAGGGGAATCTGCAATACAATGAGCAGTTCTTC

clone size: NA
V gene: TRBV7-9
J gene: TRBJ1-3
D gene: NA
CDR3 protein: CASSLALGSGNTIYF
CDR3 DNA: TGTGCCAGCAGCTTAGCCCTCGGGTCTGGAAACACCATATATTTT

clone size: NA
V gene: TRBV27
J gene: TRBJ1-2
D gene: NA
CDR3 protein: CASSLKGERYGYTF
CDR3 DNA: TGTGCCAGCAGTTTAAAGGGGGAGAGATATGGCTACACCTTC

clone size: NA
V gene: TRBV15
J gene: TRBJ2-7
D gene: NA
CDR3 protein: CATRTLGNSYEQYF
CDR3 DNA: TGTGCCACCAGGACACTCGGTAACTCCTACGAGCAGTACTTC

clone size: NA
V gene: TRBV18
J gene: TRBJ1-2
D gene: TRBD1
CDR3 protein: CASSPGQGAYGYTF
CDR3 DNA: TGTGCCAGCTCGCCGGGACAGGGAGCCTATGGCTACACCTTC

clone size: NA
V gene: TRBV5-4
J gene: TRBJ2-6
D gene: NA
CDR3 protein: CASSRMTVNSGANVLTF
CDR3 DNA: TGTGCCAGCAGCAGAATGACTGTTAACTCTGGGGCCAACGTCCTGACTTTC

clone size: once
V gene: TRBV10-1
J gene: TRBJ1-2
D gene: NA
CDR3 protein: CASRGQKKNYGYTF
CDR3 DNA: TGCGCCAGCAGGGGGCAGAAGAAGAACTATGGCTACACCTTC

clone size: NA
V gene: TRBV4-2
J gene: TRBJ1-1
D gene: NA
CDR3 protein: CASSQAGITEAFF
CDR3 DNA: TGTGCCAGCAGCCAGGCAGGGATAACTGAAGCTTTCTTT

clone size: NA
V gene: TRBV5-4
J gene: TRBJ2-7
D gene: NA
CDR3 protein: CASSPTGYEQYF
CDR3 DNA: TGTGCCAGCAGCCCGACAGGCTACGAGCAGTACTTC

clone size: NA
V gene: TRBV27
J gene: TRBJ1-2
D gene: TRBD1
CDR3 protein: CASRSTGIYGYTF
CDR3 DNA: TGTGCCAGCAGGTCGACAGGGATCTATGGCTACACCTTC

clone size: NA
V gene: TRBV19
J gene: TRBJ2-7
D gene: NA
CDR3 protein: CASSIPLAPSSYEQYF
CDR3 DNA: TGTGCCAGTAGTATCCCCCTAGCGCCGAGCTCCTACGAGCAGTACTTC

clone size: NA
V gene: TRBV7-9
J gene: TRBJ1-3
D gene: TRBD1
CDR3 protein: CAGQGFVSGNTIYF
CDR3 DNA: TGTGCCGGACAGGGGTTCGTTTCTGGAAACACCATATATTTT

clone size: NA
V gene: TRBV11-1
J gene: TRBJ2-1
D gene: TRBD2
CDR3 protein: CASSPGTSNEQFF
CDR3 DNA: TGTGCCAGCAGCCCAGGGACTAGCAATGAGCAGTTCTTC

clone size: NA
V gene: TRBV6-5
J gene: TRBJ2-2
D gene: TRBD1
CDR3 protein: CASSRTGNTGELFF
CDR3 DNA: TGTGCCAGCAGTCGGACAGGGAACACCGGGGAGCTGTTTTTT

clone size: NA
V gene: TRBV6-5
J gene: TRBJ1-3
D gene: TRBD1
CDR3 protein: CAAQRGRGNTIYF
CDR3 DNA: TGTGCCGCCCAAAGGGGGCGAGGAAACACCATATATTTT

clone size: NA
V gene: TRBV11-3
J gene: TRBJ2-3
D gene: TRBD2
CDR3 protein: CASSLEASGFTDTQYF
CDR3 DNA: TGTGCCAGCAGCTTAGAGGCTAGCGGATTCACAGATACGCAGTATTTT

clone size: once
V gene: TRBV12-3/TRBV12-4
J gene: TRBJ2-3
D gene: NA
CDR3 protein: CASSRRRTDTQYF
CDR3 DNA: TGTGCCAGCAGTCGTAGGAGAACAGATACGCAGTATTTT

clone size: NA
V gene: TRBV5-4
J gene: TRBJ1-3
D gene: TRBD1
CDR3 protein: CASSSDPGQGPDTIYF
CDR3 DNA: TGTGCCAGCAGCTCGGATCCCGGACAGGGGCCTGACACCATATATTTT

clone size: NA
V gene: TRBV4-2
J gene: TRBJ1-1
D gene: NA
CDR3 protein: CASSRTANTEAFF
CDR3 DNA: TGTGCCAGCAGCCGGACAGCCAACACTGAAGCTTTCTTT

clone size: NA
V gene: TRBV7-2
J gene: TRBJ2-7
D gene: TRBD1
CDR3 protein: CASSFQGQGRGEQYF
CDR3 DNA: TGTGCCAGCAGCTTCCAGGGACAGGGAAGAGGCGAGCAGTACTTC

clone size: NA
V gene: TRBV4-1
J gene: TRBJ1-4
D gene: NA
CDR3 protein: CASSQGGGGTLNEKLFF
CDR3 DNA: TGCGCCAGCAGCCAAGGGGGAGGGGGGACCCTTAATGAAAAACTGTTTTTT

clone size: NA
V gene: TRBV7-3
J gene: TRBJ1-6
D gene: NA
CDR3 protein: CASRGGSPLHF
CDR3 DNA: TGTGCCAGCCGGGGTGGGTCACCCCTCCACTTT

clone size: NA
V gene: TRBV19
J gene: TRBJ2-7
D gene: NA
CDR3 protein: CASIGAGGPYEQYF
CDR3 DNA: TGTGCCAGTATTGGGGCAGGGGGGCCCTACGAGCAGTACTTC

clone size: NA
V gene: TRBV24-1
J gene: TRBJ1-2
D gene: NA
CDR3 protein: CATSRGRNYGYTF
CDR3 DNA: TGTGCCACCAGTCGTGGCAGAAACTATGGCTACACCTTC